These 9 T cell receptor beta chains originate from one sample sequenced in a study of cytomegalovirus exposure and HLA in healthy donors. PCR primers comprised 60 Vbeta and 13 Jbeta primers. Here immunoSEQ multiplex PCR was the method, and the copy in TCRdb shows in-frame clones only, minus some. The table records under 100,000 clones, around 68% of them present only once. Sequenced input: PBMCs. The receptor set was obtained from a middle-aged woman in good health and CMV-seropositive.

This clone has just a few counts. The chain has TRBV7-2 and TRBJ2-5; D unclear. Germline assignment: CDR1 SGHTA and CDR2 FQGNSA. V was shortened by 1 base and J by 2 bases, with 8 bases between the two germline ends. CDR3 size: 14 residues. This CDR3 is CASSLGSGQETQYF. The CDR3 nucleotides are TGTGCCAGCAGCTTAGGCTCCGGGCAAGAGACCCAGTACTTC.

V usage is TRBV18 and J usage is TRBJ2-2; D perhaps matches TRBD1 (6 bases). Trimming took off 2 bases at V and 4 bases at J, with 11 bases between the two ends. Germline V gene data show CDR1 as KGHSH and CDR2 as LQKENI. The CDR3 has 15 residues. The DNA of the CDR3 is TGTGCCAGCTCACCATCCGGACAGACCACCGGGGAGCTGTTTTTT. This sequence encodes CASSPSGQTTGELFF.

The genes are TRBV10-3 and TRBJ2-7; 9 bases align to TRBD2. This CDR3 is 16 amino acids long. Trimming at V came to 4 bases and at J to 4 bases, leaving 11 bases not matched to a gene. Germline CDR1 and CDR2: ENHRY and SYGVKD. CDR3 sequence reads: CAISGAGGPGSYEQYF. The DNA of the CDR3 is TGTGCCATCAGTGGTGCGGGAGGGCCGGGTTCGTACGAGCAGTACTTC.

This CDR3 is CASSDRGSYNEQFF. CDR3 in DNA: TGTGCCAGCAGCGACAGGGGTTCCTACAATGAGCAGTTCTTC. The chain employs TRBV7-2 and TRBJ2-1; 8 nucleotides align to TRBD1. CDR1 SGHTA and CDR2 FQGNSA come from the germline V gene. The CDR3 is 14 residues long. V was clipped by 5 bases and J by 1 base; unmatched bases: 1.

The rearrangement joins TRBV6-5 to TRBJ1-4; D is undetermined. Germline V gene lookup returns CDR1 MNHEY and CDR2 SVGAGI. The CDR3 has 15 residues. The V end lost 5 bases, the J end lost 4 bases, and 14 bases lay between the germline ends. This CDR3 reads CASSPGEVLNEKLFF. The CDR3 DNA reads as TGTGCCAGCAGTCCTGGGGAGGTACTTAATGAAAAACTGTTTTTT.

The CDR3 sequence: CASSYLASGRNNEQFF. In DNA form, the CDR3 reads TGTGCCAGCAGTTACCTGGCCAGCGGGAGGAACAATGAGCAGTTCTTC. The chain employs TRBV6-5 and TRBJ2-1; 9 bases fit TRBD2. Germline CDR1 is MNHEY and CDR2 is SVGAGI. The V segment lost 2 bases and the J segment 5 bases; nucleotides outside the gene matches: 7. This CDR3 is 16 amino acids long.

The chain joins TRBV15 to TRBJ2-6; 10 nucleotides line up with TRBD1. The CDR3 is 18 residues long. CDR1 is LNHNV and CDR2 is YYDKDF in the germline V gene (reference sequence). J lost 2 bases, V lost 6 bases, and 10 bases had no gene match. The DNA of the CDR3 is TGTGCCACCAGTCCCAGAATGACAGGGGGCGCTGGGGCCAACGTCCTGACTTTC. Encoded protein: CATSPRMTGGAGANVLTF.

V and J are TRBV5-1 and TRBJ2-7; 13 nucleotides line up with TRBD2. This CDR3 has 16 residues. With V trimmed by 5 bases and J by 6 bases, 11 bases remained unmatched. Germline CDR1 reads SGHRS; CDR2 reads YFSETQ. This chain's CDR3 is CASSQKSGLAGREQYF. DNA of the CDR3: TGCGCCAGCAGTCAAAAGTCGGGACTAGCGGGACGCGAGCAGTACTTC.

The rearrangement joins TRBV7-2 to TRBJ2-3; no definite D call. V lost 3 bases and J 0 bases, leaving 13 bases between the germline ends. In germline, CDR1 is SGHTA, CDR2 FQGNSA. The CDR3 is made up of 16 amino acids. CDR3 region: CASSFRVIGSTDTQYF. The CDR3 DNA is TGTGCCAGCAGCTTTCGAGTTATCGGTAGCACAGATACGCAGTATTTT.